These T cell receptor beta chains were read from a single sample in a study of identical twins. TCRdb itself ran the 5' RACE reads through MiXCR, one entry per CDR3 protein. The table shows roughly 470,000 distinct CDR3 sequences, with more than 13% occurring only once. Separately, the same data were catalogued under a study of yellow fever vaccine responses in identical twins.

Material: CD4+ T cells sorted from blood. The receptors derive from a woman aged 18-29 years in good health. Both conserved end residues are part of each CDR3. Fields, in order: clone size, D gene, V gene, J gene, CDR3 DNA, CDR3 protein. The D gene is left open where the match is weak. Clone size is stated in some rows and not others, as once, few, many or a class when expanded.

>few|NA|TRBV6-1|TRBJ1-4
TGTGCCAGCAGCTCCTGGCAGGGCAGAGAAAAACTGTTTTTT
CASSSWQGREKLFF
>NA|NA|TRBV13|TRBJ1-1
TGTGCCAGCAGCTATGGGAGGAGAAAAGAAGCTTTCTTT
CASSYGRRKEAFF
>few|NA|TRBV4-2|TRBJ2-3
TGTGCCAGCAGCCCGGGTAGACATAGCACAGATACGCAGTATTTT
CASSPGRHSTDTQYF
>NA|TRBD1|TRBV20-1|TRBJ2-1
TGCAGTGCTAACCCGACAGGGAATGAGCAGTTCTTC
CSANPTGNEQFF
>NA|NA|TRBV6-2/TRBV6-3|TRBJ2-7
TGTGCCAGCAGTTACGATCGTTACTCCTACGAGCAGTACTTC
CASSYDRYSYEQYF
>few|NA|TRBV29-1|TRBJ2-1
TGCAGCGTTGAAGGGATGCGAAGCTCCTACAATGAGCAGTTCTTC
CSVEGMRSSYNEQFF
>NA|TRBD1|TRBV27|TRBJ2-5
TGTGCCAGCCGAAAAGGCGGGACAGGAACACAAGAGACCCAGTACTTC
CASRKGGTGTQETQYF
>NA|TRBD1|TRBV7-9|TRBJ1-6
TGTGCCAGCACAGGGGGGGTATTGAATTCACCCCTCCACTTT
CASTGGVLNSPLHF
>NA|NA|TRBV20-1|TRBJ2-5
TGCAGTGCCCTGGACAGTGCGGAGACCCAGTACTTC
CSALDSAETQYF
>NA|NA|TRBV3-1|TRBJ2-3
TGTGCCAGCAGCACCTGGGGGGATACGCAGTATTTT
CASSTWGDTQYF
>few|TRBD1|TRBV2|TRBJ2-7
TGTGCCAGCCACTCCCAGGACAGGGCCGACTCCTACGAGCAGTACTTC
CASHSQDRADSYEQYF
>few|TRBD1|TRBV6-1|TRBJ2-7
TGTGCCAGCAGTGACCCGACAGGGGCCACCTACGAGCAGTACTTC
CASSDPTGATYEQYF
>many|NA|TRBV6-5|TRBJ2-3
TGTGCCAGCAGTTCTCCAAGCGGGAGCACAGATACGCAGTATTTT
CASSSPSGSTDTQYF
>few|TRBD1|TRBV23-1|TRBJ2-5
TGCGCCAGCAGCAAACCGGGACAGGACGTGGAGACCCAGTACTTC
CASSKPGQDVETQYF
>NA|NA|TRBV5-1|TRBJ1-3
TGCGCCAGCAGCCCCTTTGGGGACTACTCTGGAAACACCATATATTTT
CASSPFGDYSGNTIYF
>few|NA|TRBV25-1|TRBJ2-5
TGTGCCAGCATAGGGCTGGAGACCCAGTACTTC
CASIGLETQYF
>few|NA|TRBV5-1|TRBJ2-1
TGCGCCAGCAGCTCTCATCCTTCCTACAATGAGCAGTTCTTC
CASSSHPSYNEQFF
>NA|NA|TRBV27|TRBJ2-7
TGTGCCAGCAGTTCCCGGGACGGGACCTACGAGCAGTACTTC
CASSSRDGTYEQYF
>NA|NA|TRBV9|TRBJ1-1
TGTGCCAGCAGCGTAGGAGCAGGGTGGAACACTGAAGCTTTCTTT
CASSVGAGWNTEAFF
>few|NA|TRBV20-1|TRBJ2-7
TGCAGTGCACGTGGGGAGTTCCCCTACGAGCAGTACTTC
CSARGEFPYEQYF
>few|TRBD1|TRBV7-2|TRBJ2-3
TGTGCCAGCACCTCTCGGACAGGGACGCCAGATACGCAGTATTTT
CASTSRTGTPDTQYF
>NA|TRBD1|TRBV5-1|TRBJ2-5
TGCGCCAGCAGCTTGGGACAGGGTACGAGGGAGACCCAGTACTTC
CASSLGQGTRETQYF
>few|NA|TRBV5-1|TRBJ2-7
TGCGCCAGCAGCGACGGACAGTTAGACTCCTACGAGCAGTACTTC
CASSDGQLDSYEQYF
>few|NA|TRBV7-6|TRBJ2-7
TGTGCCAGCAGCTTATTTCCTCGGGGGAGCTCCTACGAGCAGTACTTC
CASSLFPRGSSYEQYF
>NA|NA|TRBV20-1|TRBJ1-5
TGCAGTGCTTGGACAGATAGCAATCAGCCCCAGCATTTT
CSAWTDSNQPQHF
>many|NA|TRBV6-2/TRBV6-3|TRBJ2-1
TGTGCCAGCAGCTTTAGGGGTGGCGAGCAGTTCTTC
CASSFRGGEQFF
>many|NA|TRBV5-1|TRBJ2-5
TGCGCCAGCAGCTTGGCCCCCACAGCCCAAGAGACCCAGTACTTC
CASSLAPTAQETQYF
>NA|NA|TRBV12-3/TRBV12-4|TRBJ2-1
TGTGCCAGCAGTGTCAGGGAAAACAAGCAGTTCTTC
CASSVRENKQFF
>NA|NA|TRBV5-1|TRBJ2-3
TGCGCCAGCAGCTTGGCGGGGATTACCTCGGACACAGATACGCAGTATTTT
CASSLAGITSDTDTQYF
>NA|TRBD2|TRBV12-3/TRBV12-4|TRBJ2-5
TGTGCCAGCAGTTCGGTAGCGGGGATCTCCCAGTACTTC
CASSSVAGISQYF
>few|TRBD2|TRBV7-2|TRBJ2-1
TGTGCCAGCAGCCCCTCGCGGGAGAGGTACAATGAGCAGTTCTTC
CASSPSRERYNEQFF
>NA|TRBD1|TRBV24-1|TRBJ2-7
TGTGCCACCAGTGACCGAACGACAGGGAAGACCTACGAGCAGTACTTC
CATSDRTTGKTYEQYF
>NA|NA|TRBV4-3|TRBJ1-5
TGCGCCAGCAGCCAAGAAAGGATTAGCAATCAGCCCCAGCATTTT
CASSQERISNQPQHF
>NA|NA|TRBV19|TRBJ2-2
TGTGCCAGTAGTAGGCGACACCTCCCCGGGGAGCTGTTTTTT
CASSRRHLPGELFF
>NA|NA|TRBV12-3/TRBV12-4|TRBJ1-3
TGTGCCAGCAGAGGGGGAAGAAACACCATATATTTT
CASRGGRNTIYF
>NA|NA|TRBV20-1|TRBJ2-4
TGCAGTGTAGTCCAGGGGGCCAAAAACATTCAGTACTTC
CSVVQGAKNIQYF
>many|NA|TRBV4-3|TRBJ2-7
TGCGCCAGCAGCCAAGTTCCGGGTTTAGAGCAGTACTTC
CASSQVPGLEQYF
>NA|NA|TRBV5-1|TRBJ2-1
TGCGCCAGCAGCTCGGGCCCCCAGGGGACCTACAATGAGCAGTTCTTC
CASSSGPQGTYNEQFF
>few|TRBD1|TRBV14|TRBJ2-3
TGTGCCAGCAGCCAAGATCTTGCAGGGGGCCGGGATACGCAGTATTTT
CASSQDLAGGRDTQYF
>few|NA|TRBV28|TRBJ2-3
TGTGCCAGCAGCAGGAGGGGGGCCGGGGTGGATACGCAGTATTTT
CASSRRGAGVDTQYF